This T cell receptor beta chain originates from a study of prognosis after radiotherapy for stage I lung cancer. The study, taken as a whole, reports: Patients who developed distant metastases had lower Shannon entropy after stereotactic body radiation therapy.

Amplification of the TCR beta CDR3 (from genomic DNA) was done by two-round multiplex PCR. The first PCR round targeted every TRBV and TRBJ gene with specific primers. Using its own MiXCR run on the multiplex PCR reads, TCRdb lists one record per CDR3 protein. Counted here are around 31,000 distinct CDR3 sequences, about 33% occurring once; the ten biggest clones make up 30% to 40%. At least ten counts were recorded for this clonotype. What it binds is unknown. The CDR3 contains 21 residues. The V gene's germline CDR1 is SGHVS and CDR2 FQNEAQ. With V trimmed by 5 bases and J by 0 bases, 21 bases remained unmatched. Researchers took six milliliters of peripheral blood at each of two time points.

The clonotype was recovered from a donor over 45 with non-small cell lung cancer. Sequencing used PBMCs, obtained before or after stereotactic body radiation therapy (not recorded which). V gene TRBV7-8 combines with J gene TRBJ2-3; TRBD2 matches 9 bases. The CDR3 reads CASSHYQVAGEAPTSTDTQYF. CDR3 DNA sequence: TGTGCCAGCAGCCATTATCAGGTAGCGGGAGAGGCCCCTACTAGCACAGATACGCAGTATTTT.